This TCR beta chain was identified during a study of blood T cell repertoires in COVID-19. For the study at large: Samples came from the United States, Italy and Spain, spanning acute and convalescent COVID-19. PBMCs, B-cell-depleted T cells, or T cells were the source of the cDNA or gDNA that made up the material.

Authors' methods: It was from reference gene primer amplification that nucleated cell counts were estimated. The assay was immunoSEQ multiplex PCR, and TCRdb's table has in-frame clones only and misses some. The V and J calls and clone size are taken from that table; D and trimming were inferred from the DNA. The table has roughly 110,000 clones, roughly 80% seen once; the top ten hold 13% to 15%. This CDR3 has 14 residues. Germline CDR1 and CDR2: ENHRY and SYGVKD. Trimming removed 4 bases from V and 7 bases from J; junction bases left unmatched: 8. The sequence came from a woman aged 55-69 years with acute or convalescent COVID-19. Material for sequencing was peripheral blood. This chain links TRBV10-3 with TRBJ2-5, with 8 bases aligning to TRBD2. For the CDR3, the DNA is TGTGCCATCAGTGGAACCGGGACTAGGGGGACCCAGTACTTC. This encodes CAISGTGTRGTQYF.